The next 6 T cell receptor beta chains were all read from a single sample in a study of T-cell reconstitution after alpha-beta-depleted transplantation in children (dated by TCRdb to 2016 to 2018). Library preparation was by PCR. Sequencing used an Illumina HiSeq 2500. TCR libraries were prepared with molecular barcoding, using unique molecular identifiers to normalize TCRbeta repertoire quantification. TCRdb redid the processing of the public reads, applying fastp at Q25 and MiXCR, and retained in-frame beta chains. Each entry is one CDR3 protein sequence, shown with its most common DNA and genes. Present in this sample are a few hundred thousand distinct CDR3 sequences, 20% to 30% of which were seen just once. Clones ranked in the top ten supply about 35% of the sample. Taken with the paper, the label for treatment or condition translates to: allogeneic hematopoietic cell transplantation with graft depleted of TCRalphabeta T cells and CD19 B cells.

Sequencing used PBMCs, obtained before TCRalphabeta/CD19-depleted stem cell transplant. The receptor source for this set is a boy under three years old with Wiskott-Aldrich syndrome, due to receive a stem cell transplant.

The chain employs TRBV29-1 and TRBJ1-1; no definite D call. The germline CDR1 and CDR2 sequences are SQVTM and ANQGSEA. The V end was cut by 0 bases, the J end by 1 base, with 6 bases between. The CDR3 has 13 residues. The CDR3 spells CSVEDTPNTEAFF. The CDR3 DNA reads TGCAGCGTTGAAGACACACCGAACACTGAAGCTTTCTTT.

This rearrangement joins TRBV20-1 to TRBJ2-1, with D perhaps TRBD2 (6 bases). The CDR3 length is 16 residues. Germline values: CDR1 DFQATT, CDR2 SNEGSKA (reference sequence). The V and J ends lost 0 bases and 8 bases respectively, with 20 bases between them. This CDR3 is CSARDPRDTRADEQFF. CDR3 DNA: TGCAGTGCTAGAGATCCGCGGGATACTCGGGCGGATGAGCAGTTCTTC.

The V and J genes are TRBV24-1 and TRBJ2-1; 7 bases agree with TRBD2. Per germline, CDR1 KGHDR and CDR2 SFDVKD. V dropped 1 base and J dropped 8; count of bases not matched to a gene: 7. The CDR3 length is 15 residues. The CDR3 spells CATSDLKRGGDEQFF. The CDR3 DNA sequence: TGTGCCACCAGTGATTTAAAGCGGGGAGGGGATGAGCAGTTCTTC.

V and J are TRBV24-1 and TRBJ1-5; D is unresolved. CDR1 KGHDR and CDR2 SFDVKD come from the germline V gene. The CDR3 is made up of 12 amino acids. The germline V and J ends were trimmed by 3 bases and 8 bases, with 7 bases remaining between them. CDR3 in amino acids: CATSDGGKPQHF. The CDR3 nucleotides read TGTGCCACCAGTGATGGAGGTAAGCCCCAGCATTTT.

The sample holds a few counts of this clonotype. The chain joins TRBV15 to TRBJ2-7; TRBD2 aligns across 9 bases. Germline CDR1 LNHNV, CDR2 YYDKDF (reference sequence). The CDR3 sequence is 15 residues long. V gave up 0 bases and J gave up 6 bases; unmatched junction bases: 6. CDR3 loop: CATSRDSLAGSEQYF. The CDR3 nucleotides are TGTGCCACCAGCAGAGATTCCCTAGCGGGATCCGAGCAGTACTTC.

The CDR3 protein is CASSQDSLYNEQFF. CDR3 DNA sequence: TGTGCCAGCAGCCAGGACAGCCTTTACAATGAGCAGTTCTTC. The chain couples TRBV27 to TRBJ2-1; D may be TRBD1 (6 bases). This CDR3 has 14 residues. From germline, CDR1 is MNHEY and CDR2 SMNVEV (reference sequence). Trimming shortened V by 6 bases and J by 4 bases, and 13 bases separated the two germline ends.